The 7 T cell receptor beta chains below come from one sample, sequenced in a study of tumor-infiltrating lymphocytes in localized non-small cell lung cancer. Here immunoSEQ multiplex PCR was the method, and the copy in TCRdb shows in-frame clones only, minus some. The sample shows fewer than 20,000 clones, around two thirds of them seen only once. Sequences were obtained from lung tumor tissue. Receptors were obtained from a human donor with non-small cell lung cancer.

The CDR3 region has the DNA TGTGCCAGCAGCTTAGCGCTTCTAGCGGGAGGGGGGAATGAGCAGTTCTTC. Translated: CASSLALLAGGGNEQFF. This rearrangement joins TRBV7-8 to TRBJ2-1; TRBD2 agrees at 12 bases. In germline, CDR1 is SGHVS, CDR2 FQNEAQ. This CDR3 is built from 17 residues. Unmatched junction bases numbered 7, after V lost 0 bases and J lost 7 bases.

The chain employs TRBV29-1 and TRBJ2-5; possible D gene TRBD2, 7 bases. Trimming pared 0 bases from V and 2 bases from J, leaving 10 bases between. Germline V gives CDR1 SQVTM, CDR2 ANQGSEA. This CDR3 contains 14 residues. In nucleotides, the CDR3 is TGCAGCGTTGAAGAACAGGGAGGGCAAGAGACCCAGTACTTC. Translation: CSVEEQGGQETQYF.

The rearrangement links TRBV19 to TRBJ1-4, with D perhaps TRBD1 (6 bases). Per the germline V gene, CDR1 is LNHDA and CDR2 is SQIVND (reference sequence). The CDR3 totals 15 residues. V lost 5 bases to trimming and J lost 4 bases, with 14 bases between them. CDR3 DNA sequence: TGTGCCAGTAGTGCCAGGGGCACCGGTAATGAAAAACTGTTTTTT. Translating it yields CASSARGTGNEKLFF. The variable domain in full, with the rest retrieved from reference TRBV19 and TRBJ1-4, is DGGITQSPKYLFRKEGQNVTLSCEQNLNHDAMYWYRQDPGQGLRLIYYSQIVNDFQKGDIAEGYSVSREKKESFPLTVTSAQKNPTAFYLCASSARGTGNEKLFFGSGTQLSVL.

V is TRBV9 and J is TRBJ1-6; 7 positions match TRBD1. The CDR3 sequence is 15 residues long. After removal of 3 bases from V and 10 bases from J, the junction contained 10 bases not matched to a gene. Germline V gene lookup returns CDR1 SGDLS and CDR2 YYNGEE. Written as DNA, the CDR3 is TGTGCCAGCAGCGGTCAGGAGGGGGCCGACTCACCCCTCCACTTT. Its protein is CASSGQEGADSPLHF.

This clone came up a few times. The chain has TRBV5-1 and TRBJ2-1, with 9 bases fitting TRBD1. The V and J ends lost 4 bases and 16 bases, in that order; junction bases with no gene match: 12. The CDR3 contains 13 residues. The germline V gene encodes CDR1 SGHRS and CDR2 YFSETQ. CDR3 loop: CASSEGSGTGFFF. CDR3 nucleotide sequence: TGCGCCAGCAGCGAAGGCTCCGGGACAGGGTTTTTCTTC. The full variable domain, its missing parts supplied by reference TRBV5-1 and TRBJ2-1, is KAGVTQTPRYLIKTRGQQVTLSCSPISGHRSVSWYQQTPGQGLQFLFEYFSETQRNKGNFPGRFSGRQFSNSRSEMNVSTLELGDSALYLCASSEGSGTGFFFGPGTRLTVL.

This clone came up a few times. The chain links TRBV6-4 to TRBJ1-1; tentative D call: TRBD1 (5 bases). The V end was cut by 6 bases, the J end by 1 base, with 15 bases between. CDR3 size: 15 residues. Germline CDR1 is MRHNA and CDR2 is SNTAGT. This CDR3 reads CASRGVGQPNTEAFF. The CDR3 region has the DNA TGTGCCAGCAGGGGGGTCGGCCAGCCGAACACTGAAGCTTTCTTT.

The chain is built from TRBV7-9 and TRBJ1-2; a weak D match, TRBD1 (6 bases). The CDR3 totals 14 residues. Per germline, CDR1 SEHNR and CDR2 FQNEAQ (reference sequence). Trimming stripped 5 bases from V and 8 bases from J, with 18 bases between. In nucleotides, the CDR3 is TGTGCCAGCAGCCCTAGGGACACCCAGCGCGGCTACACCTTC. This translates into CASSPRDTQRGYTF. Full variable domain (remainder filled in from reference TRBV7-9 and TRBJ1-2): DTGVSQNPRHKITKRGQNVTFRCDPISEHNRLYWYRQTLGQGPEFLTYFQNEAQLEKSRLLSDRFSAERPKGSFSTLEIQRTEQGDSAMYLCASSPRDTQRGYTFGSGTRLTVV.